This T cell receptor (beta chain) was documented in a study of memory CD4+ T cells and cytomegalovirus serostatus. On the study more broadly: This sample comes from healthy Belgian adults, roughly 9 CMV seropositive, 24 seronegative.

Single viable CD3+CD4+CD8-CD45RO+ cells were sorted as the memory CD4+ T cells. Findings and limits, study-wide: Each of approximately 61 CMV-associated TCRbeta sequences occurred in one to five individuals. The CMV-associated TCR signature appears largely within the CD4+ memory repertoire. CMV serostatus prediction reached median AUC about 0.96, or 0.93 with US-trained model.

This clone has just one count. Its antigen is still unknown. Clones were read by immunoSEQ multiplex PCR, and TCRdb kept only the in-frame ones, dropping some. The sample carries approximately 46,000 clones, 60% to 85% recorded once. This TCR was recovered from an adult in good health and CMV-seronegative. Sequenced sample: memory CD4+ T cells from blood.

The CDR3 protein is CASSRLAGDRETQYF. Written as DNA, the CDR3 is TGTGCCAGCAGCAGACTAGCGGGGGATCGAGAGACCCAGTACTTC. V and J are TRBV5-6 and TRBJ2-5, with TRBD2 matching over 12 bases. Germline V gene sequence: CDR1 SGHDT, CDR2 YYEEEE. Germline trimming cut 4 bases from V and 4 bases from J; bases unmatched to any gene: 5. CDR3 length equals 15 residues.